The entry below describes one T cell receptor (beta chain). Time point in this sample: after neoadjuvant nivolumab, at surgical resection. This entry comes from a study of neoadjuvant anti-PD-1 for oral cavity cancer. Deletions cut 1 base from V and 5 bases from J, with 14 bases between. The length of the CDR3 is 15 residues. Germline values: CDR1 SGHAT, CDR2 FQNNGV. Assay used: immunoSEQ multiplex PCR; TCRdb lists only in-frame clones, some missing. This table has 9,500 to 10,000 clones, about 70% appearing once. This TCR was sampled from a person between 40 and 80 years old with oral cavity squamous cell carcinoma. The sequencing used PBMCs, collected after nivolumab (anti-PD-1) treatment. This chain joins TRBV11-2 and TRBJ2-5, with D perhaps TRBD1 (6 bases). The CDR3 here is CASSLGGPVSETQYF. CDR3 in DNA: TGTGCCAGCAGCTTAGGGGGGCCTGTATCGGAGACCCAGTACTTC.